One T cell receptor beta chain is described in this entry. This CDR3 is built from 14 residues. The V gene lost 7 bases and the J gene lost 4 bases, with 17 bases spanning the gap. The V gene's germline CDR1 is MNHNS and CDR2 SASEGT. Blood sampling was done at baseline, cycle 4 day 1, and cycle 7 day 1. Using immunoSEQ multiplex PCR, the repertoire was profiled, and TCRdb retains in-frame clones only, with some absent. Among more than 50,000 clones listed, roughly 90% were seen once. This specimen comes from a study of OX40 agonist ivuxolimab in advanced cancers. Study-wide background: Patients were roughly 83% male with ages roughly 23 to 79, mean roughly 55. Partial responses occurred in Three dose-escalation patients, one with hepatocellular carcinoma and two with cutaneous melanoma.

The input for sequencing was CD4+ or CD8+ T cells sorted from blood, taken in a trial of the OX40 agonist ivuxolimab. This clonotype was sampled from an adult with an advanced solid tumor such as melanoma, head and neck, liver or kidney cancer. The J gene is TRBJ2-7, the V gene TRBV6-1, with D perhaps matching TRBD2 (5 bases). In DNA form, the CDR3 reads TGTGCCAGCACGCTACGAGGGCCCCCATACGAGCAGTACTTC. It encodes CASTLRGPPYEQYF.